This T cell receptor beta chain was captured in a study of blood T cell repertoires in COVID-19 (dated by TCRdb to between 2020 and 2021). Turning to the overall study: The collaborator samples originated in the United States, Italy and Spain and spanned the acute and convalescent phases of COVID-19. The prospective study material was composed of cDNA or gDNA derived from T cells, B-cell-depleted T cells, or PBMCs. Deeply sampled blood TCRbeta repertoires from subjects exposed to, actively infected with, or recovered from COVID-19 were included in the dataset. The repertoires were released in a freely available public database meant as a resource for research on the immune response to SARS-CoV-2. Samples came from the ongoing ImmuneRACE study (first 160 participants) plus 1,254 subjects from 6 global collaborators. A de-identified subject ID, COVID-19 status, age in years and sex were almost always included in the sample metadata. HLA class I and class II types, where available, came from metadata supplied by the sample provider rather than from assay-based typing.

With respect to this clone: It has no known antigen specificity. Per-base qualities were not stored, and no clone one base away is much larger.

What the work shows at the level of the full study, not this receptor alone: The amount of clinical and demographic metadata varied by source and participant and was provided uncurated.

TCRbeta CDR3 regions were amplified from genomic DNA by means of the immunoSEQ Assay, a bias-controlled multiplex PCR. The study's own analysis went as follows. The number of nucleated cells in each sample was estimated from the amplification of reference gene primers within the assay. To quantify the absolute abundance of each unique TCRbeta CDR3 rearrangement, sequence reads were collapsed and filtered. For each sample, productive Simpson clonality was calculated as the square root of Simpson's diversity index across productive rearrangements. The table comes from immuneACCESS by way of TCRdb, which keeps in-frame sequences with V and J called. Part of the clones is missing from these tables; in studies checked, under half for an unresolved V gene and the rest for unknown reasons. V and J calls and clone size are those listed in that table; D and trimming were worked out from the DNA. Recorded for this sample are over 95,000 clones; approximately 90% of them occurred a single time. The ten largest clones add up to roughly 19% of the sample.

Collaborating institutions collected whole blood in K2EDTA tubes following their own protocols. For TCRbeta analysis, collaborator samples were shipped as frozen whole blood, as isolated PBMCs, or as DNA extracted from either sample type. The sample was peripheral blood. This sequence was found in a human donor with acute or convalescent COVID-19. The donor label of this sample is uncertain.

This receptor carries the CDR3 CASSDRVRETQYF. The nucleotides read TGTGCCAGCAGTGACAGGGTGCGAGAGACCCAGTACTTC. The chain is assembled from TRBV2 and TRBJ2-5; TRBD1 is perhaps the D gene, given 5 matching bases. Trimming removed 3 bases from V and 4 bases from J, leaving 9 bases between the germline ends. There are 13 amino acids in the CDR3, from cysteine to phenylalanine inclusive. CDR3 DNA is the only sequence kept; it has 39 bases, read in frame from the first base. Via the germline V gene, CDR1 is SNHLY and CDR2 FYNNEI.